Each of the 20 T cell receptor beta chains below was sequenced from the same sample in a study of T cell repertoires in cytomegalovirus infection. No cognate antigen is known for these TCRs. TCRdb analysed the reads with MiXCR anew, one entry per CDR3 protein. Here the sample spans fewer than 30,000 distinct CDR3 sequences, about 19% being singletons. The starting material was CD8+ T cells from cultured PBMCs, obtained from culture after CMV antigen stimulation. The receptor source for this set is a human donor in good health (CMV status not recorded). Some clones in this sample may be carry-over from other donors' samples.

This clonotype was seen more than once but under ten times. The rearrangement joins TRBV6-6 to TRBJ2-7; possibly TRBD2 for D (5 bases). V gave up 4 bases and J gave up 7 bases, with 20 bases separating them. This CDR3 spans 15 amino acids. Germline V gene lookup returns CDR1 MNHNY and CDR2 SVGAGI (reference sequence). Here the CDR3 DNA reads TGTGCCAGCAGTTTCACTAGAACTCCATTGGGGGAGCAGTACTTC. As protein: CASSFTRTPLGEQYF.

A few counts support this clonotype. The rearrangement links TRBV4-1 to TRBJ2-7; 12 positions match TRBD1. J gave up 3 bases and V 3 bases, and 6 bases lay outside the gene matches. CDR1 MGHRA and CDR2 YSYEKL come from the germline V gene. The CDR3 extends over 16 amino acids. CDR3 residues: CASSHVGTGGYYEQYF. CDR3 DNA sequence: TGCGCCAGCAGCCACGTCGGGACAGGGGGCTACTACGAGCAGTACTTC.

The chain carries TRBV29-1 and TRBJ2-7; a weak D match, TRBD1 (6 bases). CDR3 length: 12 amino acids. Germline V CDR1 and CDR2: SQVTM, ANQGSEA. DNA of the CDR3: TGCGCCACCAAGTCAGGGGCCTACGAGCAGTACTTC. Its translation is CATKSGAYEQYF.

This clonotype was picked up a small number of times. The rearrangement links TRBV9 to TRBJ1-1; possibly TRBD1 for D (6 bases). Deletions cut 4 bases from V and 4 bases from J, with 14 bases between. From germline, CDR1 is SGDLS and CDR2 YYNGEE. This CDR3 has 14 amino acids. The CDR3 loop is CASSPSGQRTEAFF. CDR3 bases: TGTGCCAGCAGCCCCTCAGGACAGCGCACTGAAGCTTTCTTT.

This rearrangement joins TRBV11-3 to TRBJ2-6, with TRBD1 as a possible D gene (5 bases). V was clipped by 5 bases and J by 0 bases, with 11 bases between them. Germline-derived CDR1 and CDR2 are SGHNT and YENEEA. The CDR3 is made up of 16 amino acids. The CDR3 nucleotides are TGTGCCAGCAGCCCAGGGTTGACCTCTGGGGCCAACGTCCTGACTTTC. Residues: CASSPGLTSGANVLTF.

Only a few counts were recorded for this clonotype. The rearrangement links TRBV9 to TRBJ1-1; the D is unclear. CDR3 length: 12 amino acids. Looked up from germline, CDR1 is SGDLS and CDR2 is YYNGEE. The V end was cut by 3 bases, the J end by 1 base, with 4 bases between. CDR3 region: CASSAQNTEAFF. CDR3 bases: TGTGCCAGCAGCGCGCAGAACACTGAAGCTTTCTTT.

The table lists this clonotype with a few counts. The V and J genes are TRBV7-2 and TRBJ1-6; possibly TRBD1 for D (5 bases). Germline assignment: CDR1 SGHTA and CDR2 FQGNSA. The CDR3 length is 17 residues. V lost 1 base to trimming and J lost 4 bases, with 14 bases between them. In nucleotides, the CDR3 is TGTGCCAGCAGCTTAGGGGACCGAGTCGTGTATAATTCACCCCTCCACTTT. Protein: CASSLGDRVVYNSPLHF.

This clonotype has only one observation. V gene TRBV11-2 combines with J gene TRBJ1-2; D ambiguous. The CDR3 length is 12 residues. Germline assignment: CDR1 SGHAT and CDR2 FQNNGV. V lost 4 bases to trimming and J lost 8 bases, with 11 bases between them. CDR3 loop: CASSSGWGGYTF. CDR3 DNA: TGTGCCAGCAGCTCCGGCTGGGGAGGCTACACCTTC.

This clonotype has a handful of counts. The rearrangement joins TRBV27 to TRBJ2-5, with D perhaps matching TRBD1 (5 bases). The V end was cut by 6 bases, the J end by 3 bases, with 14 bases between. This CDR3 is built from 14 residues. CDR1 and CDR2 (germline): MNHEY, SMNVEV (reference sequence). CDR3 region: CASSRDAGKETQYF. CDR3 nucleotides: TGTGCCAGCAGCCGAGACGCAGGGAAAGAGACCCAGTACTTC.

The V gene is TRBV5-5, the J gene TRBJ2-1, with D possibly matching TRBD2 (6 bases). Germline values: CDR1 SGHKS, CDR2 YYEKEE (reference sequence). The length of the CDR3 is 17 residues. V lost 2 bases and J 2 bases, leaving 17 bases between the germline ends. CDR3 sequence reads: CASSFRRGLNPYNEQFF. Written as DNA, the CDR3 is TGTGCCAGCAGCTTCCGGCGGGGACTGAACCCCTACAATGAGCAGTTCTTC.

A few counts support this clonotype. The chain employs TRBV2 and TRBJ2-3; possibly TRBD2 for D (5 bases). The V end was cut by 7 bases, the J end by 0 bases, with 8 bases between. This CDR3 has 13 amino acids. CDR1 and CDR2 from the germline V gene are SNHLY and FYNNEI. In DNA, the CDR3 is TGTGCCAGCACGGAGGCCAGCACAGATACGCAGTATTTT. Translated, it gives CASTEASTDTQYF.

This clonotype has a handful of counts. The CDR3 here is CASSPQGVAGELFF. The CDR3 nucleotides are TGTGCCAGCAGCCCACAGGGGGTAGCCGGGGAGCTGTTTTTT. V gene TRBV7-6 combines with J gene TRBJ2-2; 8 bases match TRBD1. The germline V gene encodes CDR1 SGHVS and CDR2 FNYEAQ. Germline trimming cut 5 bases from V and 6 bases from J; bases unmatched to any gene: 5. This CDR3 is 14 amino acids long.

This clonotype was seen a few times. The genes are TRBV4-2 and TRBJ2-2; D might be TRBD2 (5 bases). The germline V gene encodes CDR1 LGHNA and CDR2 YNFKEQ. CDR3 length equals 13 residues. Trimming pared 4 bases from V and 6 bases from J, leaving 9 bases between. This CDR3 is CASSRTSSGELFF. The CDR3 DNA reads TGTGCCAGCAGCCGGACTTCATCCGGGGAGCTGTTTTTT.

J is TRBJ1-2 and V is TRBV20-1; D remains ambiguous. V was pared by 6 bases and J by 7 bases, with 12 bases between. Germline CDR1 DFQATT, CDR2 SNEGSKA (reference sequence). The CDR3 is 11 residues long. The CDR3 DNA follows: TGCAGTGCCATAACCGGATTTGGCTACACCTTC. Protein product: CSAITGFGYTF.

The chain joins TRBV20-1 to TRBJ1-5; 8 positions match TRBD1. Germline CDR1 is DFQATT and CDR2 is SNEGSKA (reference sequence). With 0 bases clipped from V and 5 bases from J, the junction kept 9 bases outside the gene matches. The CDR3 extends over 16 amino acids. Here the CDR3 reads CSAREVNRGRYQPQHF. In DNA, the CDR3 is TGCAGTGCTAGAGAGGTTAACAGGGGGAGATATCAGCCCCAGCATTTT.

This clonotype was observed a few times. The rearrangement joins TRBV27 to TRBJ2-7, with TRBD1 matching over 11 bases. This CDR3 comprises 17 residues. J lost 0 bases, V lost 7 bases, and 11 bases had no gene match. Germline V gene data show CDR1 as MNHEY and CDR2 as SMNVEV (reference sequence). The CDR3 DNA reads TGTGCCAGCACGGACAGGGGGCGGTCTAGCGGCTCCTACGAGCAGTACTTC. Translating it yields CASTDRGRSSGSYEQYF.

The rearrangement links TRBV2 to TRBJ2-7, with D perhaps matching TRBD1 (6 bases). The germline V and J ends were trimmed by 4 bases and 7 bases, with 20 bases remaining between them. Per the germline V gene, CDR1 is SNHLY and CDR2 is FYNNEI. This CDR3 has 15 residues. The CDR3 bases are TGTGCCAGCAGTGTAATCCGGGACACTTGGGGGGAGCAGTACTTC. The encoded protein is CASSVIRDTWGEQYF.

This chain connects TRBV6-2 or TRBV6-3 to TRBJ1-1; D may be TRBD1 (5 bases). V was clipped by 0 bases and J by 1 base, with 27 bases between them. CDR3 length: 21 residues. Germline-derived CDR1 and CDR2 are MNHEY and SVGEGT. CDR3 sequence reads: CASSYSGLLGRGIKENTEAFF. CDR3 bases: TGTGCCAGCAGTTACTCTGGCCTTTTGGGAAGGGGAATTAAGGAGAACACTGAAGCTTTCTTT.

This clonotype appeared a few times. This chain uses TRBV7-9 with TRBJ2-6, with D possibly matching TRBD2 (5 bases). The V end lost 6 bases, the J end lost 4 bases, and 13 bases lay between the germline ends. Germline CDR1 is SEHNR and CDR2 is FQNEAQ (reference sequence). This CDR3 is built from 15 residues. CDR3 residues: CASRNRESGANVLTF. CDR3 DNA sequence: TGTGCCAGCAGGAACCGGGAATCCGGGGCCAACGTCCTGACTTTC.

This clonotype was detected only a few times. The chain employs TRBV12-3 or TRBV12-4 and TRBJ1-2; 7 bases align to TRBD1. CDR3 length: 14 residues. With V trimmed by 6 bases and J by 3 bases, 7 bases remained unmatched. DNA of the CDR3: TGTGCCAGCAGATATCAGGGGGGTGACTATGGCTACACCTTC. Amino acid sequence: CASRYQGGDYGYTF.